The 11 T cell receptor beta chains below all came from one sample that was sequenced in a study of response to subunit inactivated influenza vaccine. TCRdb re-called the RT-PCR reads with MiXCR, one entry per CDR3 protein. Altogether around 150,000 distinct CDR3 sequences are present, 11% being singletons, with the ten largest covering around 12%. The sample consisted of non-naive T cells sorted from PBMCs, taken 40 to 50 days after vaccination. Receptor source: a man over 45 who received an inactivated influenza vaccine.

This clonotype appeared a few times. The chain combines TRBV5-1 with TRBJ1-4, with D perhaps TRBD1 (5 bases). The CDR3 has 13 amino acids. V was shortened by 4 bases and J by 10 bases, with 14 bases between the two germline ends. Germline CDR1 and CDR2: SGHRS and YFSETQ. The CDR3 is CASSPDTHPKLFF. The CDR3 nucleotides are TGCGCCAGCAGCCCGGACACCCATCCAAAACTGTTTTTT.

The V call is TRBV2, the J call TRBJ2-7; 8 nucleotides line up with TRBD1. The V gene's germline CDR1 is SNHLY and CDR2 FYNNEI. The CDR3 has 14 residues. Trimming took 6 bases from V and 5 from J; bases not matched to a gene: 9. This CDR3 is CASRPTPDRDEQYF. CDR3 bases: TGTGCCAGCAGACCCACCCCGGACAGGGACGAGCAGTACTTC.

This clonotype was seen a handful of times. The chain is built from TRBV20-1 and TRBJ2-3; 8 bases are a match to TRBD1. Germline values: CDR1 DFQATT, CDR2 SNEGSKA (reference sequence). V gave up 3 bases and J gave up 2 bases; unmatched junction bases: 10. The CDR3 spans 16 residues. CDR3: CSASETGVAHTDTQYF. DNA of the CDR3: TGCAGTGCTAGTGAGACAGGGGTCGCTCACACAGATACGCAGTATTTT.

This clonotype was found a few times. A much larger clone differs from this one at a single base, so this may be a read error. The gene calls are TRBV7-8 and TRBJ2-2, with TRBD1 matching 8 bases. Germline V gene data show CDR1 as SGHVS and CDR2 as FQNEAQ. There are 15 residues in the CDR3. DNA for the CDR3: TGTGCCAGCAGCTCGTACAGGGGGAACACCGTGGAGCTGTTTTTT. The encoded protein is CASSSYRGNTVELFF.

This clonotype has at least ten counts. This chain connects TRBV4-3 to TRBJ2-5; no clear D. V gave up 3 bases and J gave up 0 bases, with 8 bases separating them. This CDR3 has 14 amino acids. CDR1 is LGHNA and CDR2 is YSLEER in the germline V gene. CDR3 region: CASSQTPYQETQYF. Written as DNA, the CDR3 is TGCGCCAGCAGCCAGACACCGTACCAAGAGACCCAGTACTTC.

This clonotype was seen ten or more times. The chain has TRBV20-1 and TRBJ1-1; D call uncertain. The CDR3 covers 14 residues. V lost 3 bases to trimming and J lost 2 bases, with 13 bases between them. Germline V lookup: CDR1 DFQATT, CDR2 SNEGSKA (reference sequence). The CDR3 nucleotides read TGCAGTGCTAGTGGGTTCGGCGGAAACACTGAAGCTTTCTTT. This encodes CSASGFGGNTEAFF.

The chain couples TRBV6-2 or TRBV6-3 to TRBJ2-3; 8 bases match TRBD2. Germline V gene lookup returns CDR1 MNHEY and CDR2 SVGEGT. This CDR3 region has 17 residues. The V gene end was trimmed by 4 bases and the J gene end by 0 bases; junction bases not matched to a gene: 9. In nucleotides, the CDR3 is TGTGCCAGCAGTTCCTCCGGGACTAGAAGTAGCACAGATACGCAGTATTTT. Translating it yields CASSSSGTRSSTDTQYF.

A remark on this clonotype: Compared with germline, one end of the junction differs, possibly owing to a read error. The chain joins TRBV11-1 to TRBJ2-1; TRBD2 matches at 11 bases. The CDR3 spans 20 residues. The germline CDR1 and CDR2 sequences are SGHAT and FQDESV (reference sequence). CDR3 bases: TGTGCCAGCAGCTTTGGGACTCTACTAGGGACTAGCGGTCACTACGATGAGCAGTTCTTC. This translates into CASSFGTLLGTSGHYDEQFF.

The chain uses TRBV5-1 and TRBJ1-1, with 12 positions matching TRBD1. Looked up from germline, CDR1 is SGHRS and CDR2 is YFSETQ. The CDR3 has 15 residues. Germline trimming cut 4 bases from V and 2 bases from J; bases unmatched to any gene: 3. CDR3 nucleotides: TGCGCCAGCAGCCGGGACAGGGGGCACAACACTGAAGCTTTCTTT. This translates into CASSRDRGHNTEAFF.

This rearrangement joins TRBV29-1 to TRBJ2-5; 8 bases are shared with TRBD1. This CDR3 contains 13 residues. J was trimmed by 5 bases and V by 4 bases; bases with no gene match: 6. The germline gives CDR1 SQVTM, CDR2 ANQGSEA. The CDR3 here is CSVAAGGDETQYF. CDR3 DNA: TGCAGCGTTGCCGCAGGGGGCGACGAGACCCAGTACTTC.

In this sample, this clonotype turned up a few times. The CDR3 nucleotides read TGTGCCAGCAGTGATGGGCCGCAGGGAGCGGGGTCCCAAGAGACCCAGTACTTC. Amino acids: CASSDGPQGAGSQETQYF. V is TRBV25-1 and J is TRBJ2-5; 7 bases are a match to TRBD2. Unmatched junction bases numbered 14, after V lost 3 bases and J lost 1 base. The V gene's germline CDR1 is MGHDK and CDR2 SYGVNS. CDR3 length equals 18 residues.